Listed below are T cell receptor beta chains from one sample, sequenced in a study of T cells in Graves' hyperthyroidism and ophthalmopathy. TCRdb re-called the multiplex PCR reads through MiXCR, storing one row per CDR3 protein. Of approximately 620,000 distinct CDR3 sequences detected, approximately 14% appear once; the ten largest clones hold 4.5% to 6%. Specimen: blood. These TCRs come from a woman in her twenties or thirties with Graves' hyperthyroidism that later progressed to Graves' ophthalmopathy. CDR3s include the opening cysteine and the closing phenylalanine or tryptophan. Each record gives: J gene, D gene, V gene, clone size, CDR3 DNA, CDR3 protein. D genes are given only for firm matches. Clone size is stated in some rows and not others, as once, few, many or a class when expanded.

>TRBJ2-7|.|TRBV27|many
TGTGCCAGCGGGGACACCTCCTACGAGCAGTACTTC
CASGDTSYEQYF
>TRBJ1-4|.|TRBV4-1|.
TGCGCCAGCAGCGCCTGGACGGTTGCTAATGAAAAACTGTTTTTT
CASSAWTVANEKLFF
>TRBJ1-4|TRBD1|TRBV30|many
TGTGCCTGGGGAGGACAGGCACAAAAACTGTTTTTT
CAWGGQAQKLFF
>TRBJ1-2|.|TRBV19|few
TGTGCCAGTAGTATAAGTAACAGAGACTATGGCTACACCTTC
CASSISNRDYGYTF
>TRBJ1-4|.|TRBV18|few
TGTGCCAGCTCACCGGATTCCACTTGGGGCGAGAGTGAAAAACTGTTTTTT
CASSPDSTWGESEKLFF
>TRBJ2-1|.|TRBV5-5|many
TGTGCCAGCAGCTTGGGACATTACAATGAGCAGTTCTTC
CASSLGHYNEQFF
>TRBJ2-7|TRBD2|TRBV30|.
TGTGCCTGGAGTAAGGGACTAGCGGGAGGGCCGGATGAGCAGTACTTC
CAWSKGLAGGPDEQYF
>TRBJ1-1|.|TRBV9|.
TGTGCCAGCAGCGTAGACGGACAGAACACTGAAGCTTTCTTT
CASSVDGQNTEAFF
>TRBJ2-1|.|TRBV4-1|few
TGCGCCACGGGAGAAGGGGGGGATGAGCAGTTCTTC
CATGEGGDEQFF
>TRBJ2-1|TRBD2|TRBV2|many
TGTGCCAGCAGTTACCAGACTAGCGGGGGCCACAATGAGCAGTTCTTC
CASSYQTSGGHNEQFF
>TRBJ1-1|.|TRBV28|many
TGTGCCAGCCCGTCGGCCGGGGGAAGTGGTGAAGCTTTCTTT
CASPSAGGSGEAFF
>TRBJ2-3|.|TRBV19|.
TGTGCCAGCCAACAGGGAAAAGGAGATACGCAGTATTTT
CASQQGKGDTQYF
>TRBJ2-2|.|TRBV20-1|.
TGCAGTGCTAAAAACCCATTGGGGGACCCCACCGGGGAGCTGTTTTTT
CSAKNPLGDPTGELFF
>TRBJ1-1|TRBD1|TRBV24-1|.
TGTGCCACCAGTGAGAACAGGGGGGTGAACACTGAAGCTTTCTTT
CATSENRGVNTEAFF
>TRBJ2-3|.|TRBV7-9|.
TGTGCCAGCAGCTCTCTAGCGTACATCACAGATACGCAGTATTTT
CASSSLAYITDTQYF
>TRBJ1-1|.|TRBV28|many
TGTGCCAGCAGTTTGGAGGGTCAAACTGAAGCTTTCTTT
CASSLEGQTEAFF
>TRBJ2-2|.|TRBV3-1|few
TGTGCCAGCAGCCAAATGGGAAGTTCCGGGGAGCTGTTTTTT
CASSQMGSSGELFF
>TRBJ1-2|.|TRBV5-4|.
TGTGCCAGCACCCTGGTGGGGGGTAACTATGGCTACACCTTC
CASTLVGGNYGYTF
>TRBJ1-1|TRBD1|TRBV18|many
TGTGCCAGCTCCCGTACTTCCCAGGGGGCCAGGAACACTGAAGCTTTCTTT
CASSRTSQGARNTEAFF
>TRBJ2-7|.|TRBV28|many
TGTGCCAGCATTTCCCACCGGATGGCCTACGAGCAGTACTTC
CASISHRMAYEQYF
>TRBJ2-3|TRBD2|TRBV2|many
TGTGCCAGCCAGGCTAGCGGAAGCACAGATACGCAGTATTTT
CASQASGSTDTQYF
>TRBJ1-1|.|TRBV28|many
TGTGCCAGCCGGGACCCGGACGCTGAAGCTTTCTTT
CASRDPDAEAFF
>TRBJ2-5|TRBD2|TRBV24-1|many
TGTGCCACCAGTGAGCGAGGACTAGCGGGAGGACAAGAGACCCAGTACTTC
CATSERGLAGGQETQYF